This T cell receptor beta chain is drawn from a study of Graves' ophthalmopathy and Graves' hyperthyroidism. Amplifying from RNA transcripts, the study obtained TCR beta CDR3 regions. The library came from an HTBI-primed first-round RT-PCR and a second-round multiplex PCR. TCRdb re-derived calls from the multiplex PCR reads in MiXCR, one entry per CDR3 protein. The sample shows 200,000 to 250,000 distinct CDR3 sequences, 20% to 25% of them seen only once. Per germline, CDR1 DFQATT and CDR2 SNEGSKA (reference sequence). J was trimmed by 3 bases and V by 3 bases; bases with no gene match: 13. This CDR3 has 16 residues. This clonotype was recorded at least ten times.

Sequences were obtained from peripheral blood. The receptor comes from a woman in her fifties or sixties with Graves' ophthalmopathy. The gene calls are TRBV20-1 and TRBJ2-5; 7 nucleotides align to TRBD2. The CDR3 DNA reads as TGCAGTGCTAGCGGACTAGGCGGAGGATGGAAAGAGACCCAGTACTTC. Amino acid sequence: CSASGLGGGWKETQYF.